Listed here are 9 T cell receptor beta chains from one sample, sequenced in a study of shared clonotypes between healthy human individuals. Method: immunoSEQ multiplex PCR; TCRdb's copy keeps in-frame clones and lacks some. Of hundreds of thousands of clones listed, roughly 72% are singletons. Source material: PBMCs. The receptors shown here come from a middle-aged woman in good health. Some clones in this sample may be carry-over from other donors' samples.

V gene TRBV28 combines with J gene TRBJ2-7; a possible D gene is TRBD2 (6 bases). Trimming took 5 bases from V and 3 from J, leaving 17 bases between them. The CDR3 has 15 residues. Looked up from germline, CDR1 is MDHEN and CDR2 is SYDVKM. The CDR3 nucleotides read TGTGCCAGCAGTGTCAAAGTAGCGGCCGACTACGAGCAGTACTTC. Translated, it gives CASSVKVAADYEQYF. Full variable domain (remainder filled in from reference TRBV28 and TRBJ2-7): DVKVTQSSRYLVKRTGEKVFLECVQDMDHENMFWYRQDPGLGLRLIYFSYDVKMKEKGDIPEGYSVSREKKERFSLILESASTNQTSMYLCASSVKVAADYEQYFGPGTRLTVT.

The chain recombines TRBV13 with TRBJ2-7; 10 positions match TRBD2. The CDR3 loop spans 15 amino acids. Germline-derived CDR1 and CDR2 are PRHDT and FYEKMQ (reference sequence). V lost 1 base, J lost 7 bases, and 7 bases stayed unmatched. For the CDR3, the DNA is TGTGCCAGCAGCTTAGCTCTAGCGGGAGCTAGGGAGCAGTACTTC. This encodes CASSLALAGAREQYF.

This clone was found once. Other DNA variants within this sample encode the same CDR3. V and J are TRBV28 and TRBJ2-1, with a weak D call TRBD2 (5 bases). This CDR3 comprises 14 residues. Trimming cost V 5 bases and J 1 base, with 9 bases left between them. Germline CDR1 and CDR2: MDHEN and SYDVKM. The CDR3 here is CASSKRESYNEQFF. The CDR3 DNA is TGTGCCAGCAGTAAGAGGGAGTCCTACAATGAGCAGTTCTTC.

V and J are TRBV5-1 and TRBJ2-1, with TRBD1 matching over 8 bases. Germline V gene lookup returns CDR1 SGHRS and CDR2 YFSETQ. CDR3 length: 16 residues. Losses at the gene ends were 0 bases for V and 4 bases for J; bases not matched to a gene: 6. In DNA, the CDR3 is TGCGCCAGCAGCTTGGTTGGGACAGGAGCATACAATGAGCAGTTCTTC. It is translated as CASSLVGTGAYNEQFF.

Worth noting for this clone: Other DNA sequences within the sample encode an identical CDR3. The rearrangement uses TRBV5-4 and TRBJ2-3; D uncertain. V was cut by 1 base and J by 4 bases, with 1 base left in between. The CDR3 length is 11 residues. From germline, CDR1 is SGHNT and CDR2 YYREEE (reference sequence). The CDR3 DNA follows: TGTGCCAGCAGCTTGTCAGATACGCAGTATTTT. The encoded protein is CASSLSDTQYF.

Points on this clone: Possible read error: a much larger clone is one base away. The chain employs TRBV4-1 and TRBJ2-2, with TRBD2 matching over 9 bases. Per the germline V gene, CDR1 is MGHRA and CDR2 is YSYEKL. This CDR3 region has 15 residues. The CDR3 reads CTSSWREGNTGELFF. The DNA of the CDR3 is TGCACCAGCAGCTGGCGGGAGGGGAACACCGGGGAGCTGTTTTTT.

The chain has TRBV28 and TRBJ1-5; D is uncertain. Germline V gene sequence: CDR1 MDHEN, CDR2 SYDVKM. The CDR3 is made up of 11 amino acids. The V gene lost 8 bases and the J gene lost 1 base, with 3 bases spanning the gap. CDR3 protein: CASGSNQPQHF. DNA of the CDR3: TGTGCCAGCGGAAGCAATCAGCCCCAGCATTTT. The variable domain in full, with the rest retrieved from reference TRBV28 and TRBJ1-5, is DVKVTQSSRYLVKRTGEKVFLECVQDMDHENMFWYRQDPGLGLRLIYFSYDVKMKEKGDIPEGYSVSREKKERFSLILESASTNQTSMYLCASGSNQPQHFGDGTRLSIL.

V and J are TRBV27 and TRBJ2-6; D ambiguous. V shed 6 bases and J shed 2 bases, with 5 bases lying between them. CDR3 size: 13 residues. Germline V gives CDR1 MNHEY, CDR2 SMNVEV (reference sequence). As DNA, the CDR3 is TGTGCCAGCAGAAGACCTGGGGCCAACGTCCTGACTTTC. Amino acid sequence: CASRRPGANVLTF.

The CDR3 sequence: CASSIFPMGWETQYF. The CDR3 region has the DNA TGTGCCAGCAGCATATTCCCAATGGGGTGGGAGACCCAGTACTTC. J is TRBJ2-5 and V is TRBV7-2; D not certain. CDR3 length equals 15 residues. V lost 5 bases, J lost 5 bases, and 18 bases lay in between. Germline CDR1 SGHTA, CDR2 FQGNSA.